There are many counts of the clone carrying this T cell receptor beta chain. The antigen remains undetermined. A universal primer site was added by template switching, and unique molecular identifiers were carried by the cDNA. One entry per CDR3 protein results from TCRdb running MiXCR on the 5' RACE reads. Among hundreds of thousands of distinct CDR3 sequences listed, around 5.7% were seen once. CDR3 length equals 16 residues. Losses at the gene ends were 3 bases for V and 6 bases for J; bases not matched to a gene: 9. These data belong to a study of identical twins. Regarding the study as a whole: Excess twin sharing in beta out-of-frame sequences was weaker. Abundant cord blood beta clonotypes carried fewer insertions; memory repertoires showed none. Models underestimated how often monozygotic twins shared out-of-frame TCR alpha.

The chain employs TRBV12-3 or TRBV12-4 and TRBJ2-2, with 8 bases aligning to TRBD1. The source is a man between 18 and 35 years old in good health. Material: naive T cells sorted from blood. CDR3 DNA: TGTGCCAGCAGTTTTCCAGGGGGCTTGTTTTCCGGGGAGCTGTTTTTT. Translation: CASSFPGGLFSGELFF.